Here is one T cell receptor beta chain with its context. Antigen specificity is unknown. The sample is drawn from a study of shared clonotypes between healthy human individuals. The CDR3 runs 13 residues. Germline-derived CDR1 and CDR2 are SGHNT and YYREEE (reference sequence). An assay was performed, and its level was deep. Data came from immunoSEQ multiplex PCR; TCRdb stores just in-frame clones and leaves some out. The sample has some 2.1 million clones, around 96% seen once; the top ten hold approximately 1.2%. CD45RO-negative CD8 cells positively selected for CCR7 made up the naive population, which excluded terminally differentiated effector memory CD45RA+ cells. Broader study findings: Memory subsets had estimated richness that was generally smaller than that of naive subsets. How much donors shared clonotypes was expected to be affected by sequencing depth. Clonotypes shared by all four donors outscored non-shared clonotypes in generation probability.

This chain connects TRBV5-4 to TRBJ2-1; TRBD2 agrees at 11 bases. The origin of this receptor is a young man in good health. The source material was naive CD8+ T cells sorted from blood. The CDR3 here is CAIGASGRNEQFF. In DNA form, the CDR3 reads TGTGCTATTGGGGCTAGCGGGAGGAATGAGCAGTTCTTC.